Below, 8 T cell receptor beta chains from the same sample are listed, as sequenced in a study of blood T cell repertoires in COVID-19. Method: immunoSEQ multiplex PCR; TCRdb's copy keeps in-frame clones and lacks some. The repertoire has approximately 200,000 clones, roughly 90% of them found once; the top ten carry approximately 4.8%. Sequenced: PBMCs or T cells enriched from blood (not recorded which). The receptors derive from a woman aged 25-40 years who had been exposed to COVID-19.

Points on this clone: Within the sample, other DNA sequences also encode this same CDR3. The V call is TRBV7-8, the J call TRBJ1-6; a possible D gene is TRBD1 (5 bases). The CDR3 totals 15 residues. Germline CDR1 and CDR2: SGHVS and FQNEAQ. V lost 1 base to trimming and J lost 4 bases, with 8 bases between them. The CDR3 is CASSLGQGYNSPLHF. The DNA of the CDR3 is TGTGCCAGCAGCTTAGGCCAGGGTTATAATTCACCCCTCCACTTT.

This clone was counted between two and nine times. CDR3 residues: CASSLDGASGEGQPQHF. CDR3 nucleotides: TGCGCCAGCAGCTTGGATGGAGCCTCAGGGGAAGGTCAGCCCCAGCATTTT. The J gene is TRBJ1-5, the V gene TRBV5-1; maybe TRBD1 (6 bases). V dropped 0 bases and J dropped 6 bases, with 19 bases sitting between them. Germline lookup yields CDR1 SGHRS and CDR2 YFSETQ. CDR3 size: 17 residues.

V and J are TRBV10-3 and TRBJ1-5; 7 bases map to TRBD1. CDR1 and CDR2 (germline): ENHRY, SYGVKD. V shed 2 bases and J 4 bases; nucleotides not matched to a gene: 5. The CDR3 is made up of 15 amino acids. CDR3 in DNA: TGTGCCATCAGTGAGGGAAGGACAGGTAATCAGCCCCAGCATTTT. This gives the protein CAISEGRTGNQPQHF.

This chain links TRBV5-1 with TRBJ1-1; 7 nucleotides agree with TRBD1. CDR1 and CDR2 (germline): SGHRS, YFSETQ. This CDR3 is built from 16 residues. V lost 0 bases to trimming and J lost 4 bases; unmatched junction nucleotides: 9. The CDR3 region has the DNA TGCGCCAGCAGCTTGGAGGGAGGACAGGATCGCACTGAAGCTTTCTTT. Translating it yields CASSLEGGQDRTEAFF. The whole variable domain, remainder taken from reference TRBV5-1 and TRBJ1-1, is KAGVTQTPRYLIKTRGQQVTLSCSPISGHRSVSWYQQTPGQGLQFLFEYFSETQRNKGNFPGRFSGRQFSNSRSEMNVSTLELGDSALYLCASSLEGGQDRTEAFFGQGTRLTVV.

The CDR3 sequence is CASSLAGNRREQYF. CDR3 bases: TGTGCCAGCAGCTTAGCGGGGAACCGTCGGGAGCAGTACTTC. The chain couples TRBV11-2 to TRBJ2-7; D may be TRBD2 (5 bases). V shed 1 base and J shed 7 bases, with 14 bases lying between them. Germline V lookup: CDR1 SGHAT, CDR2 FQNNGV. This CDR3 comprises 14 residues.

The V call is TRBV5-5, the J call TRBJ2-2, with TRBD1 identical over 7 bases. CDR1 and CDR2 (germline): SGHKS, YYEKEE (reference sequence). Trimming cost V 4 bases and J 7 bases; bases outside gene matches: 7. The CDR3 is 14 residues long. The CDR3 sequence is CASSPRQGGGELFF. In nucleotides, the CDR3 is TGTGCCAGCAGCCCGAGACAGGGTGGCGGGGAGCTGTTTTTT.

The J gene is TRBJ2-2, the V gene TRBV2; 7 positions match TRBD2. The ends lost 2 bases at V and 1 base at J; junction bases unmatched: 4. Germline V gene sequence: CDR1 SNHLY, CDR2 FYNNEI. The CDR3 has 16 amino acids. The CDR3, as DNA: TGTGCCAGCAGTGAAAGTGGACTAGAGAACACCGGGGAGCTGTTTTTT. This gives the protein CASSESGLENTGELFF.

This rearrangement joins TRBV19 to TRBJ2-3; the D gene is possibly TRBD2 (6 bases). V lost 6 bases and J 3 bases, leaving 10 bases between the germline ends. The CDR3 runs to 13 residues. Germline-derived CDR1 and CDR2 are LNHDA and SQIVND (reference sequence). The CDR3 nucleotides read TGTGCCAGTAGGGACGGGGGAACAGATACGCAGTATTTT. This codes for CASRDGGTDTQYF. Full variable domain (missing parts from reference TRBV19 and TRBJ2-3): DGGITQSPKYLFRKEGQNVTLSCEQNLNHDAMYWYRQDPGQGLRLIYYSQIVNDFQKGDIAEGYSVSREKKESFPLTVTSAQKNPTAFYLCASRDGGTDTQYFGPGTRLTVL.